The 12 T cell receptor beta chains listed next were all sequenced from one sample in a study of shared clonotypes between healthy human individuals. Using immunoSEQ multiplex PCR, the repertoire was profiled, and TCRdb retains in-frame clones only, with some absent. Of approximately 700,000 clones in the sample, around 78% are singletons; the top ten hold around 2%. The sample comprised memory CD4+ T cells sorted from blood. Subset in this sample: CD45RA-negative fraction. The receptors stem from a woman in her twenties or thirties in good health.

The genes are TRBV6-5 and TRBJ1-4, with 7 bases aligning to TRBD1. There are 15 residues in the CDR3. Germline CDR1 is MNHEY and CDR2 is SVGAGI. V dropped 3 bases and J dropped 7; count of bases not matched to a gene: 8. CDR3 sequence reads: CASSYTSGTVEKLFF. The CDR3 region has the DNA TGTGCCAGCAGTTATACGTCTGGGACAGTTGAAAAACTGTTTTTT.

For this clone: A clone one base away is much larger, so this may be a read error. This sequence joins TRBV7-3 and TRBJ1-5; D uncertain. The ends were cut back, 5 bases at V and 0 bases at J, with 5 bases in the middle. CDR3 length: 13 amino acids. The germline gives CDR1 SGHTA, CDR2 FQGTGA. In DNA, the CDR3 is TGTGCCAGCAGCCCCGATAGCAATCAGCCCCAGCATTTT. This gives the protein CASSPDSNQPQHF.

The chain recombines TRBV5-4 with TRBJ1-2, with no clear D. The length of the CDR3 is 15 residues. V was cut by 4 bases and J by 3 bases, with 16 bases left in between. Germline assignment: CDR1 SGHNT and CDR2 YYREEE (reference sequence). DNA for the CDR3: TGTGCCAGCAGCCGTCCCCCCGGCAGCGACTATGGCTACACCTTC. Its translation is CASSRPPGSDYGYTF.

In this sample, this clone turned up a few times. The V gene is TRBV6-1, the J gene TRBJ2-2, with D unresolved. V was trimmed by 7 bases and J by 5 bases, leaving 5 bases between them. Germline V CDR1 and CDR2: MNHNS, SASEGT. This CDR3 is 11 amino acids long. CDR3 sequence reads: CASILTGELFF. In nucleotides, the CDR3 is TGTGCCAGCATTTTAACCGGGGAGCTGTTTTTT.

The genes are TRBV29-1 and TRBJ1-3; the D is unclear. Trimming took off 3 bases at V and 0 bases at J, with 12 bases between the two ends. Germline values: CDR1 SQVTM, CDR2 ANQGSEA. The CDR3 consists of 15 residues. CDR3 amino acids: CSVDDTRSSGNTIYF. For the CDR3, the DNA is TGCAGCGTTGACGATACGAGGAGCTCTGGAAACACCATATATTTT.

The V call is TRBV10-1, the J call TRBJ1-5; D call uncertain. V was trimmed by 8 bases and J by 1 base, leaving 3 bases between them. This CDR3 comprises 11 residues. CDR1 is WNHNN, CDR2 SYGVQD, per germline (reference sequence). DNA for the CDR3: TGCGCCAGCCCAAGCAATCAGCCCCAGCATTTT. Translation gives CASPSNQPQHF.

The rearrangement uses TRBV13 and TRBJ2-2; a possible D gene is TRBD1 (5 bases). The CDR3 has 16 residues. Germline V gene lookup returns CDR1 PRHDT and CDR2 FYEKMQ (reference sequence). Trimming cost V 8 bases and J 2 bases, with 18 bases left between them. CDR3 nucleotides: TGTGCCAGCCGATCCTTCCAGGGAACTAACACCGGGGAGCTGTTTTTT. It yields the protein CASRSFQGTNTGELFF.

The chain combines TRBV27 with TRBJ1-4; D might be TRBD1 (5 bases). The CDR3 loop spans 15 amino acids. Trimming removed 5 bases at V and 6 bases at J, with 16 bases between. Germline lookup yields CDR1 MNHEY and CDR2 SMNVEV (reference sequence). The DNA for the CDR3 is TGTGCCAGCAGTAGGGGACGGGATTCTGATGAAAAACTGTTTTTT. Its translation: CASSRGRDSDEKLFF.

CDR3 coding DNA: TGTGCCAGCAGTGGAAACCTACCTAGCGAACCCTACAATGAGCAGTTCTTC. It encodes CASSGNLPSEPYNEQFF. The chain is built from TRBV25-1 and TRBJ2-1; tentatively, D is TRBD2 (6 bases). The CDR3 is 17 amino acids. Germline V gene lookup returns CDR1 MGHDK and CDR2 SYGVNS. Trimming left V 4 bases short and J 2 bases short, with 18 bases between.

V gene TRBV5-6 combines with J gene TRBJ2-7; D tentatively fits TRBD1 or TRBD2 (5 bases each). Germline assignment: CDR1 SGHDT and CDR2 YYEEEE. V was trimmed by 1 base and J by 4 bases, leaving 21 bases between them. The CDR3 totals 17 residues. CDR3 residues: CASSLSSGRFLSYEQYF. CDR3 sequence (DNA): TGTGCCAGCAGCTTGTCGTCGGGACGATTTCTTTCTTACGAGCAGTACTTC.

The V and J genes are TRBV29-1 and TRBJ2-3; D could derive from TRBD1 or TRBD2 (6 bases each). The CDR3 spans 14 residues. With 6 bases removed from V and 1 base from J, the gap between germline ends came to 14 bases. Germline V lookup: CDR1 SQVTM, CDR2 ANQGSEA. In DNA form, the CDR3 reads TGCAGCGTCCTAGAGGGGGGCGGCACAGATACGCAGTATTTT. Translation gives CSVLEGGGTDTQYF.

This clone came up many times. This rearrangement joins TRBV7-9 to TRBJ2-1; 7 bases agree with TRBD2. J lost 14 bases, V lost 1 base, and 8 bases had no gene match. Germline loops: CDR1 SEHNR, CDR2 FQNEAQ (reference sequence). This CDR3 spans 13 amino acids. This CDR3 is CASSLDTTGLKFF. The CDR3 DNA sequence: TGTGCCAGCAGCTTAGATACGACGGGACTAAAGTTCTTC.